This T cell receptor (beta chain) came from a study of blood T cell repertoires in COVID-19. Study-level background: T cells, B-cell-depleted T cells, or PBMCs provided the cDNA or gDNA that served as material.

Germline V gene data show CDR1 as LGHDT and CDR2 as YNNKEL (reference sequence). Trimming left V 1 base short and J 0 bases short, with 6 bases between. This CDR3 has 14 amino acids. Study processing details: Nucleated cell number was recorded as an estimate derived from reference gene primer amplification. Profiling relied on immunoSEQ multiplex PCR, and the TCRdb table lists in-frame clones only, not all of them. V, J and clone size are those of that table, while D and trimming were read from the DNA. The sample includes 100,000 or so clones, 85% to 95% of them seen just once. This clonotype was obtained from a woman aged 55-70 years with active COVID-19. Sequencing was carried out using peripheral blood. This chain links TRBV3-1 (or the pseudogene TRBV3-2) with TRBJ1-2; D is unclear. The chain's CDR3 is CASSQGPSNYGYTF. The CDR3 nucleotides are TGTGCCAGCAGCCAAGGGCCCTCTAACTATGGCTACACCTTC.